This T cell receptor (beta chain) was recovered during a study of human thymus T cells. Measured with immunoSEQ multiplex PCR; TCRdb has only the in-frame clones, and not every one. Seen here are around 120,000 clones, around 94% observed once, and the top ten hold around 0.025%. Regarding the study as a whole: Both thymic and peripheral blood repertoires showed apparently biased V and J usage. A high degree of thymic repertoire overlap among unrelated individuals was reported in related research.

Corrective heart surgery yielded resections, and these provided the thymus tissue. Congenital heart defects were the reason for the corrective surgery that the donors, healthy Finnish infants, were having. Germline V gene lookup returns CDR1 SGHKS and CDR2 YYEKEE (reference sequence). V was cut by 2 bases and J by 3 bases, with 17 bases left in between. The CDR3 runs 16 residues. This clone has just one count. No antigen is known for it. The sample was thymus tissue. This chain joins TRBV5-5 and TRBJ1-2; D is unclear. The source is a boy in the first two years of life with a congenital heart defect but otherwise immunologically healthy. The CDR3 DNA sequence: TGTGCCAGCAGCTTAAGGGCCTGGGCGGCGGACTATGGCTACACCTTC. Protein: CASSLRAWAADYGYTF. The variable domain in full, completed from reference TRBV5-5 and TRBJ1-2, reads DAGVTQSPTHLIKTRGQQVTLRCSPISGHKSVSWYQQVLGQGPQFIFQYYEKEERGRGNFPDRFSARQFPNYSSELNVNALLLGDSALYLCASSLRAWAADYGYTFGSGTRLTVV.